A selection of T cell receptor beta chains follows, all from one sample in a study of shared clonotypes between healthy human individuals. This table comes from immunoSEQ multiplex PCR, and its TCRdb copy is limited to in-frame clones, with some not included. The sample lists 2 million to 2.5 million clones; 93% were seen once. The sequencing sample was made of naive CD4+ T cells from PBMCs. The source of these receptors is a young man in good health. Some clones in this sample may be carry-over from other donors' samples. Both conserved end residues are part of each CDR3. The D gene is left open where the match is weak. The listing skips clone size in some rows; elsewhere it reads once, few, many or a size class.

TRBV18	TRBJ1-2	TRBD1	NA	TGTGCCAGCTCACCGGACAGGGCCATTGAAGGCTACACCTTC	CASSPDRAIEGYTF
TRBV6-5	TRBJ1-1	NA	NA	TGTGCCAGCAGCCGGGACCCCAACACTGAAGCTTTCTTT	CASSRDPNTEAFF
TRBV6-5	TRBJ1-2	TRBD1	few	TGTGCCAGCAGACAGGGGAATGGCTACACCTTC	CASRQGNGYTF
TRBV6-1	TRBJ2-2	TRBD1	NA	TGTGCCAGCGGGACAGGTCCGAACACCGGGGAGCTGTTTTTT	CASGTGPNTGELFF
TRBV29-1	TRBJ2-3	TRBD2	NA	TGCAGCGTAACCGGACTAGCGGGAGTAACAGATACGCAGTATTTT	CSVTGLAGVTDTQYF
TRBV7-9	TRBJ2-1	NA	NA	TGTGCCAGCAGCCTGGGGCGCGCCCACTCGGCCTACAATGAGCAGTTCTTC	CASSLGRAHSAYNEQFF
TRBV19	TRBJ2-5	NA	NA	TGTGCCAGTAGTATTAGGGGGATAGAGACCCAGTACTTC	CASSIRGIETQYF
TRBV6-5	TRBJ1-1	NA	NA	TGTGCCAGCAGTTACTCCGGGGGCTTCACTGAAGCTTTCTTT	CASSYSGGFTEAFF
TRBV18	TRBJ1-2	TRBD1	NA	TGTGCCAGCTCACTACTTTTAAAGGGACAGGGGGACTATGGCTACACCTTC	CASSLLLKGQGDYGYTF
TRBV6-6	TRBJ2-7	NA	NA	TGTGCCAGCAGTTGGAGGGGGTCGCGGTCTGGGTACGAGCAGTACTTC	CASSWRGSRSGYEQYF
TRBV9	TRBJ2-1	NA	NA	TGTGCCAGCAGCATAGGGGGGGCGGCATCCTACAATGAGCAGTTCTTC	CASSIGGAASYNEQFF
TRBV14	TRBJ2-1	NA	NA	TGTGCCAGCAGCCTTGGTGTGAGCGCCTACAGCTCCTACAATGAGCAGTTCTTC	CASSLGVSAYSSYNEQFF
TRBV6-5	TRBJ2-2	NA	NA	TGTGCCAGCAGTTACAGGGCCCAAAGGGGCGGGGAGCTGTTTTTT	CASSYRAQRGGELFF
TRBV28	TRBJ1-2	TRBD1	few	TGTGCCAGCAACCCTACAGGGGGGCTCTATGGCTACACCTTC	CASNPTGGLYGYTF
TRBV29-1	TRBJ2-1	TRBD1	NA	TGCAGCGAACGACTAGGGCTCCGGGGACAGGGATTCTTAAGCTCCTACAATGAGCAGTTCTTC	CSERLGLRGQGFLSSYNEQFF
TRBV7-3	TRBJ1-1	TRBD1	NA	TGTGCCAGCAGCTTAAGTTCACCCGGGACAGGGGGCATTGCTTTCTTT	CASSLSSPGTGGIAFF
TRBV6-1	TRBJ2-3	TRBD1	NA	TGTGCCACCACACTCGGACAGGATGTCACAGATACGCAGTATTTT	CATTLGQDVTDTQYF
TRBV4-3	TRBJ1-2	NA	NA	TGCGCCAGCAGCCCGCGAGTTAGGGGCGATGGCTACACCTTC	CASSPRVRGDGYTF
TRBV6-5	TRBJ2-3	NA	NA	TGTGCCAGCAGTTACTTGGCAGGGATCAGCACAGATACGCAGTATTTT	CASSYLAGISTDTQYF
TRBV7-2	TRBJ2-1	NA	NA	TGTGCCAGCAGCTTCGAGCGGGCATACGGTGTGCAGTTCTTC	CASSFERAYGVQFF
TRBV6-5	TRBJ1-2	TRBD1	NA	TGTGCCAGCAGCTTTCAGACAGGGGGCTATGGCTACACCTTC	CASSFQTGGYGYTF
TRBV18	TRBJ2-7	NA	NA	TGTGCCAGCTCCCCCTCGAAAGGGGGCGAGCAGTACTTC	CASSPSKGGEQYF
TRBV19	TRBJ2-5	NA	NA	TGTGCCAGTAGTTTCCAAGAGACCCAGTACTTC	CASSFQETQYF
TRBV7-2	TRBJ2-7	NA	NA	TGTGCCAGCAGCTTTCCCCGGACCCACTACGAGCAGTACTTC	CASSFPRTHYEQYF
TRBV11-2	TRBJ1-1	NA	NA	TGTGCCAGCAGCCTAACGGGAACCCCTCCGGGAGCTTTCTTT	CASSLTGTPPGAFF
TRBV7-2	TRBJ1-1	NA	NA	TGTGCCAGCAGCTTGGACAGATTGGAGGCTTTCTTT	CASSLDRLEAFF
TRBV5-6	TRBJ2-3	NA	NA	TGTGCCAGCAGCTCCCCTACTAGCACAGATACGCAGTATTTT	CASSSPTSTDTQYF
TRBV7-2	TRBJ2-1	TRBD2	once	TGTGCCAGCAGCTTGGGTGGCGGGAGGGAGCAGTTCTTC	CASSLGGGREQFF
TRBV9	TRBJ2-1	TRBD2	NA	TGTGCCAGCCAGCGGGACTCCTACAATGAGCAGTTCTTC	CASQRDSYNEQFF
TRBV14	TRBJ2-1	TRBD1	NA	TGTGCCAGCAGCCTGACAGGGGGCTATGAGCAGTTCTTC	CASSLTGGYEQFF
TRBV4-2	TRBJ2-5	NA	NA	TGTGCCAGCAGCCCCCCGGAACCGGGAGAGACCCAGTACTTC	CASSPPEPGETQYF
TRBV6-1	TRBJ1-5	NA	NA	TGTGCCAGCAGTGAACGCAGGGTGGGCAATCAGCCCCAGCATTTT	CASSERRVGNQPQHF
TRBV19	TRBJ1-2	TRBD1	NA	TGTGCCAGTACAGACAGGGGAGCTCGGTATGGCTACACCTTC	CASTDRGARYGYTF
TRBV27	TRBJ2-5	NA	NA	TGTGCCAGCAGTCCCCTCAACTGGTATGGCGAGACCCAGTACTTC	CASSPLNWYGETQYF
TRBV7-2	TRBJ2-3	NA	NA	TGTGCCAGCAGCGTGAACCTAGGGGATACGCAGTATTTT	CASSVNLGDTQYF
TRBV5-1	TRBJ2-2	TRBD2	few	TGCGCCAGCAGCTTAGCGGGAGGGAACACCGGGGAGCTGTTTTTT	CASSLAGGNTGELFF
TRBV7-2	TRBJ2-3	TRBD2	NA	TGTGCCAGCAGCCCCCAAGCGGGAGTCGGTCCAGATACGCAGTATTTT	CASSPQAGVGPDTQYF